These 13 T cell receptor beta chains share one sample of origin, sequenced in a study of T cell responses to AZD1222 COVID-19 vaccine. Sequencing used immunoSEQ multiplex PCR; TCRdb keeps in-frame clones, though not all of them. Among some 180,000 clones listed, approximately 94% were seen once. Sequenced material: peripheral blood, taken 28 days after the second AZD1222 dose. The receptors were sampled from an adult who received the AZD1222 COVID-19 vaccine.

The gene calls are TRBV5-6 and TRBJ1-4, with a tentative D call TRBD1 (5 bases). Looked up from germline, CDR1 is SGHDT and CDR2 is YYEEEE. The CDR3 length is 14 residues. With 4 bases removed from V and 11 bases from J, the gap between germline ends came to 18 bases. The CDR3 region has the DNA TGTGCCAGCAGCCTCGGGACGGGGCTTGGGAAACTGTTTTTT. Translated: CASSLGTGLGKLFF.

This chain links TRBV19 with TRBJ2-2; no firm D call. This CDR3 has 17 amino acids. The V end lost 1 base, the J end lost 6 bases, and 18 bases lay between the germline ends. The germline V gene has CDR1 LNHDA and CDR2 SQIVND (reference sequence). CDR3 coding DNA: TGTGCCAGTAGTATAGTAGGCCTAGTTGATAGGGCCGGGGAGCTGTTTTTT. Its translation: CASSIVGLVDRAGELFF. The full variable domain, in which reference TRBV19 and TRBJ2-2 provide the parts outside the CDR3, is DGGITQSPKYLFRKEGQNVTLSCEQNLNHDAMYWYRQDPGQGLRLIYYSQIVNDFQKGDIAEGYSVSREKKESFPLTVTSAQKNPTAFYLCASSIVGLVDRAGELFFGEGSRLTVL.

This chain connects TRBV28 to TRBJ1-1, with TRBD1 identical over 7 bases. The CDR3 totals 15 residues. V was clipped by 6 bases and J by 1 base; unmatched bases: 8. Per germline, CDR1 MDHEN and CDR2 SYDVKM. CDR3 sequence reads: CASSPRGLRNTEAFF. The CDR3 bases are TGTGCCAGCAGCCCGAGGGGGCTCAGGAACACTGAAGCTTTCTTT.

The genes are TRBV2 and TRBJ1-4, with D possibly TRBD1 on 6 matching bases. This CDR3 comprises 15 residues. Germline loops: CDR1 SNHLY, CDR2 FYNNEI. The V end was cut by 3 bases, the J end by 3 bases, with 11 bases between. CDR3: CASSEVWGPNEKLFF. The CDR3 nucleotides are TGTGCCAGCAGTGAGGTTTGGGGGCCTAATGAAAAACTGTTTTTT.

The DNA for the CDR3 is TGTGCCAGTAGTATCTCTAGCCATGGGGCCAACGTCCTGACTTTC. Protein product: CASSISSHGANVLTF. The chain links TRBV19 to TRBJ2-6, with D possibly TRBD2 on 5 matching bases. The CDR3 loop spans 15 amino acids. Germline CDR1 reads LNHDA; CDR2 reads SQIVND (reference sequence). Trimming removed 3 bases at V and 3 bases at J, with 9 bases between.

This clone appeared a single time. The chain joins TRBV12-3 or TRBV12-4 to TRBJ2-7; D is ambiguous. Trimming shortened V by 2 bases and J by 7 bases, and 6 bases separated the two germline ends. CDR3 size: 11 residues. This CDR3 reads CASSLMGEQYF. As DNA, the CDR3 is TGTGCCAGCAGTTTAATGGGGGAGCAGTACTTC.

As to this clone: At the DNA level, this CDR3 is encoded by other sequences in the same sample as well. The chain carries TRBV27 and TRBJ1-5; no firm D call. With 3 bases removed from V and 2 bases from J, the gap between germline ends came to 5 bases. The germline V gene has CDR1 MNHEY and CDR2 SMNVEV (reference sequence). This CDR3 region has 13 residues. This CDR3 reads CASSFTGNQPQHF. The CDR3, as DNA: TGTGCCAGCAGTTTCACAGGCAATCAGCCCCAGCATTTT.

Worth noting for this clone: The same CDR3 arises from other DNA sequences in this sample as well. V usage is TRBV19 and J usage is TRBJ1-5; 7 bases are a match to TRBD1. The V and J ends lost 5 bases and 4 bases, in that order; junction bases with no gene match: 2. The CDR3 contains 13 residues. Germline CDR1 LNHDA, CDR2 SQIVND (reference sequence). The CDR3 bases are TGTGCCAGTAGTCAACAGGGGAATCAGCCCCAGCATTTT. Protein product: CASSQQGNQPQHF.

The chain combines TRBV10-3 with TRBJ2-1; TRBD2 aligns across 7 bases. The trim removed 4 bases at V and 14 bases at J, leaving 5 bases unmatched. The germline gives CDR1 ENHRY, CDR2 SYGVKD. This CDR3 spans 11 amino acids. In DNA form, the CDR3 reads TGTGCCATCAGTGCAGGCGGGGGAGAGTTCTTC. Amino acid sequence: CAISAGGGEFF.

The chain employs TRBV7-3 and TRBJ1-1, with 7 bases that match TRBD1. CDR1 and CDR2 (germline): SGHTA, FQGTGA. With 3 bases clipped from V and 3 bases from J, the junction kept 4 bases outside the gene matches. CDR3 length: 14 residues. Here the CDR3 reads CASSFEGAYTEAFF. DNA for the CDR3: TGTGCCAGCAGCTTTGAGGGGGCATACACTGAAGCTTTCTTT.

This sequence joins TRBV3-1 (or the pseudogene TRBV3-2) and TRBJ1-1; D is ambiguous. The germline V gene has CDR1 LGHDT and CDR2 YNNKEL (reference sequence). V lost 2 bases and J 6 bases, leaving 13 bases between the germline ends. The CDR3 runs to 14 residues. The CDR3 region is CASSQKVGNAEAFF. For the CDR3, the DNA is TGTGCCAGCAGCCAAAAGGTAGGAAACGCTGAAGCTTTCTTT.

The chain links TRBV5-8 to TRBJ2-3; TRBD2 is a possible D gene (5 bases). Trimming took off 1 base at V and 0 bases at J, with 15 bases between the two ends. CDR1 SGHTS and CDR2 YDEGEE come from the germline V gene. The CDR3 sequence is 17 residues long. CDR3 nucleotide sequence: TGTGCCAGCAGCTTGCCGGACTCCCCTTTGAGCACAGATACGCAGTATTTT. This translates into CASSLPDSPLSTDTQYF.

The rearrangement joins TRBV29-1 to TRBJ2-1, with TRBD2 identical over 13 bases. Germline CDR1 SQVTM, CDR2 ANQGSEA. CDR3 length: 16 amino acids. The V gene end was trimmed by 3 bases and the J gene end by 7 bases; junction bases not matched to a gene: 9. The CDR3 nucleotides read TGCAGCGTTGATGTTCCTGGACTAGCGGGAGCAAATGAGCAGTTCTTC. Residues: CSVDVPGLAGANEQFF.